This TCR beta chain stems from a study of graft-versus-host responses after intestinal transplantation. About the research overall: Each patient got anti-thymocyte globulin induction, then tacrolimus and steroids for approximately three years. Study-wide results and limits: There was an association between peak levels of circulating GvH clones and early post-transplant HvG declines. Present in recipient marrow, GvH clones included some that appeared first in ileum or blood. Subjects displaying graft-donor T cell macrochimerism possessed elevated graft-versus-host to host-versus-graft clonal ratios inside allografts.

Worth noting for this clone: Its antigen is not identified.

Repertoires were generated with immunoSEQ multiplex PCR, while TCRdb's copy carries only in-frame clones and drops some. The profile shows more than 50,000 clones, approximately 88% of them singletons. Investigators treated the graft tissue so that it released intraepithelial and lamina propria lymphocytes. Germline CDR1 reads SEHNR; CDR2 reads FQNEAQ (reference sequence). This CDR3 has 13 residues. V shed 5 bases and J shed 3 bases, with 10 bases lying between them. V is TRBV7-9 and J is TRBJ1-1, with D tentatively TRBD1 (5 bases). Sequenced material: ileum tissue, taken around 350 days after transplant. The receptor's source is a human patient who received an intestinal transplant, so some T cells may come from the graft donor. CDR3 bases: TGTGCCAGCAGCCTTATAGGGGACACTGAAGCTTTCTTT. It codes for CASSLIGDTEAFF.